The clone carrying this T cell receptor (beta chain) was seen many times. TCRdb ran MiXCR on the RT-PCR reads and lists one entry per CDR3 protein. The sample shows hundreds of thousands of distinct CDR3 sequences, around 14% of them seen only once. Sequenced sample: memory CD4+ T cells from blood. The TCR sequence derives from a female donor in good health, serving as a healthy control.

CDR3 amino acids: CASSIFTDNEQFF. CDR3 DNA sequence: TGTGCCAGCAGCATCTTCACCGACAATGAGCAGTTCTTC. The chain combines TRBV5-5 with TRBJ2-1, with unresolved D. The CDR3 covers 13 residues. Per germline, CDR1 SGHKS and CDR2 YYEKEE (reference sequence). Trimming cost V 4 bases and J 5 bases, with 10 bases left between them.